The following is a TCR beta chain sequence with its context. One end of the junction is discordant with germline, which a read error may explain. These data are taken from a study of blood T cell repertoires in COVID-19. Each exposed participant met a COVID-19 case in the 2 weeks preceding study entry. Libraries were prepared by immunoSEQ multiplex PCR; TCRdb keeps only in-frame clonotypes and omits some of them. The table shows roughly 270,000 clones, with roughly 80% occurring only once. Germline V lookup: CDR1 SGHTA, CDR2 FQGNSA. This CDR3 comprises 15 residues. The specimen was PBMCs or T cells enriched from blood (not recorded which). The TCR sequence derives from a man aged 35 to 55 who had been exposed to COVID-19. The V gene is TRBV7-2, the J gene TRBJ2-1, with 11 bases identical to TRBD2. CDR3 DNA: TGTGCCAGCAGCCTAGCGGGAGGAACCTACAATGAGCAGTTCTTC. Protein sequence: CASSLAGGTYNEQFF.